This T cell receptor (beta chain) derives from a study of blood T cell repertoires in COVID-19. Overall study context: Sites in the United States, Italy and Spain provided acute and convalescent COVID-19 samples. PBMCs, B-cell-depleted T cells, or T cells were the source of the cDNA or gDNA that made up the material.

CDR1 is SGHTA, CDR2 FQGNSA, per germline. The V segment lost 5 bases and the J segment 5 bases; nucleotides outside the gene matches: 5. The CDR3 contains 14 residues. As processed by the authors: Amplifying reference gene primers gave estimates of nucleated cell counts. This table comes from immunoSEQ multiplex PCR, and its TCRdb copy is limited to in-frame clones, with some not included. The V and J calls and the clone size are those of that table, but D and trimming were determined from the DNA. The data contain some 150,000 clones, 84% of them seen just once; the ten biggest clones take up roughly 8%.

The chain links TRBV7-2 to TRBJ2-3, with TRBD1 matching 9 bases. The sequence came from a man aged 40-49 years who had recovered from COVID-19. What was sequenced was peripheral blood. The CDR3 reads CASSPGQGGDTQYF. The CDR3 nucleotides are TGTGCCAGCAGCCCGGGACAGGGAGGAGATACGCAGTATTTT. The full variable domain, in which reference TRBV7-2 and TRBJ2-3 provide the parts outside the CDR3, is GAGVSQSPSNKVTEKGKDVELRCDPISGHTALYWYRQSLGQGLEFLIYFQGNSAPDKSGLPSDRFSAERTGGSVSTLTIQRTQQEDSAVYLCASSPGQGGDTQYFGPGTRLTVL.